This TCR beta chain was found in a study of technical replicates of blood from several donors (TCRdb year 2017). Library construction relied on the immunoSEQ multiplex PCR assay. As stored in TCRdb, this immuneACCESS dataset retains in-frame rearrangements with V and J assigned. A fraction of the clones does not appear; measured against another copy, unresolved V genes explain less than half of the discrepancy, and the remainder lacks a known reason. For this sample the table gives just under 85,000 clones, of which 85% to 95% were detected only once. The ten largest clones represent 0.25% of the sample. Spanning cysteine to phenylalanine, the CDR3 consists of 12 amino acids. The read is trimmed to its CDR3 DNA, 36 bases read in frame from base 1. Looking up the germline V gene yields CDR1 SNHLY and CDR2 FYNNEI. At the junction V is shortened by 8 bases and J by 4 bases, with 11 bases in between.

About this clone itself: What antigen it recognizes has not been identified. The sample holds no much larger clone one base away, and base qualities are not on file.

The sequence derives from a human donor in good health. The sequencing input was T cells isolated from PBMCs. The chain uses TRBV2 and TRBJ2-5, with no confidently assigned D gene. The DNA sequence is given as TGTGCCAGCCGCTACGTCCCAGAGACCCAGTACTTC. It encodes CASRYVPETQYF.